The 17 T cell receptor beta chains below come from one sample, sequenced in a study of Ad26.COV2.S vaccination and SARS-CoV-2 variants. Some clones are missing from TCRdb's copy, which holds only in-frame ones; the method was immunoSEQ multiplex PCR. The repertoire has approximately 340,000 clones, around 84% of them found once; the top ten carry about 3.3%. As for treatment: roughly 20 received Ad26.COV2.S at low or high dose, single or two shots; a few received placebo; per-sample allocation not given. All samples were drawn on day 63, counting from the first vaccine or placebo injection. The sample consisted of peripheral blood, taken in a trial of Ad26.COV2.S vaccine versus placebo. Every receptor here comes from a person between 18 and 65 years old who received the Ad26.COV2.S COVID-19 vaccine or a placebo.

The chain is built from TRBV18 and TRBJ2-7, with 7 bases matching TRBD2. CDR3 length: 16 amino acids. J lost 3 bases, V lost 3 bases, and 11 bases had no gene match. CDR1 and CDR2 (germline): KGHSH, LQKENI. The CDR3 reads CASSPLGSGASYEQYF. The CDR3 coding sequence is TGTGCCAGCTCACCCCTCGGGAGCGGGGCGAGCTACGAGCAGTACTTC.

This clone has only one observation. CDR3 nucleotides: TGCGCCAGCAGCCACCCAAAAGGGGCGGGGGGACTATCCTCCTACAATGAGCAGTTCTTC. Its protein product is CASSHPKGAGGLSSYNEQFF. The V gene is TRBV4-3, the J gene TRBJ2-1; TRBD2 agrees at 8 bases. Losses at the gene ends were 3 bases for V and 0 bases for J; bases not matched to a gene: 16. The CDR3 spans 20 residues. The germline gives CDR1 LGHNA, CDR2 YSLEER.

The chain combines TRBV28 with TRBJ2-1; D is unresolved. The CDR3 extends over 12 amino acids. Germline lookup yields CDR1 MDHEN and CDR2 SYDVKM. V shed 6 bases and J shed 4 bases, with 7 bases lying between them. CDR3 nucleotides: TGTGCCAGCAGCGAAGGATACAATGAGCAGTTCTTC. Amino acids: CASSEGYNEQFF.

This chain connects TRBV18 to TRBJ1-2; D perhaps matches TRBD1 (5 bases). The germline gives CDR1 KGHSH, CDR2 LQKENI. This CDR3 spans 16 amino acids. V lost 0 bases and J 3 bases, leaving 14 bases between the germline ends. The CDR3 loop reads CASSPPGGARDYGYTF. CDR3 DNA: TGTGCCAGCTCACCACCGGGAGGGGCCCGAGACTATGGCTACACCTTC. Full variable domain (outside the CDR3, taken from reference TRBV18 and TRBJ1-2): NAGVMQNPRHLVRRRGQEARLRCSPMKGHSHVYWYRQLPEEGLKFMVYLQKENIIDESGMPKERFSAEFPKEGPSILRIQQVVRGDSAAYFCASSPPGGARDYGYTFGSGTRLTVV.

The V gene is TRBV7-2, the J gene TRBJ2-7; 11 positions match TRBD2. This CDR3 has 15 residues. CDR1 SGHTA and CDR2 FQGNSA come from the germline V gene. The ends lost 0 bases at V and 6 bases at J; junction bases unmatched: 4. The CDR3 loop reads CASSLAGGLAAEQYF. CDR3 DNA sequence: TGTGCCAGCAGCTTAGCGGGGGGACTAGCGGCCGAGCAGTACTTC.

The chain employs TRBV9 and TRBJ2-3; D unclear. CDR3 size: 18 residues. The ends were cut back, 1 base at V and 0 bases at J, with 18 bases in the middle. Germline CDR1 and CDR2: SGDLS and YYNGEE. The CDR3 sequence: CASSVRATDWVSTDTQYF. The CDR3 nucleotides read TGTGCCAGCAGCGTACGAGCTACCGACTGGGTTAGCACAGATACGCAGTATTTT.

The chain carries TRBV7-2 and TRBJ2-7; D possibly matches TRBD1 or TRBD2 (5 bases each). Trimming cost V 4 bases and J 2 bases, with 18 bases left between them. CDR1 is SGHTA, CDR2 FQGNSA, per germline. The CDR3 consists of 16 residues. CDR3 in DNA: TGTGCCAGCAGCTGGGGGTTTGCAGCGTCCACCTACGAGCAGTACTTC. It encodes CASSWGFAASTYEQYF.

V is TRBV4-3 and J is TRBJ2-2; 8 bases are shared with TRBD1. With 4 bases clipped from V and 5 bases from J, the junction kept 6 bases outside the gene matches. This CDR3 contains 15 residues. From germline, CDR1 is LGHNA and CDR2 YSLEER. For the CDR3, the DNA is TGCGCCAGCAGCCTAGGGACAGGTGGTACCGGGGAGCTGTTTTTT. Encoded protein: CASSLGTGGTGELFF.

There are a few counts of this clone. This sequence joins TRBV2 and TRBJ1-2; D perhaps matches TRBD1 (5 bases). CDR3 size: 13 residues. Trimming removed 3 bases at V and 2 bases at J, with 7 bases between. From germline, CDR1 is SNHLY and CDR2 FYNNEI. CDR3 in amino acids: CASSESGNYGYTF. CDR3 DNA: TGTGCCAGCAGTGAGTCAGGGAACTATGGCTACACCTTC.

The V call is TRBV19, the J call TRBJ1-1; TRBD1 might be the D (5 bases). V was trimmed by 7 bases and J by 6 bases, leaving 15 bases between them. The CDR3 extends over 13 amino acids. Germline assignment: CDR1 LNHDA and CDR2 SQIVND (reference sequence). CDR3 in amino acids: CASTGRGAPEAFF. CDR3 nucleotides: TGTGCCAGTACGGGCCGCGGGGCACCTGAAGCTTTCTTT.

V gene TRBV16 combines with J gene TRBJ2-1; D perhaps matches TRBD2 (7 bases). Germline CDR1 KGHSY, CDR2 FQNENV. The ends were cut back, 4 bases at V and 8 bases at J, with 18 bases in the middle. The CDR3 has 15 amino acids. CDR3 sequence: CASSPWDYGGDEQFF. The CDR3 DNA is TGTGCCAGCAGCCCATGGGACTATGGGGGCGATGAGCAGTTCTTC. The whole variable domain, filled in from reference TRBV16 and TRBJ2-1, reads GEEVAQTPKHLVRGEGQKAKLYCAPIKGHSYVFWYQQVLKNEFKFLISFQNENVFDETGMPKERFSAKCLPNSPCSLEIQATKLEDSAVYFCASSPWDYGGDEQFFGPGTRLTVL.

This chain links TRBV30 with TRBJ2-6; D gene ambiguous. The CDR3 totals 15 residues. Trimming cost V 1 base and J 0 bases, with 7 bases left between them. Germline CDR1 and CDR2: GTSNPN and SVGIG (reference sequence). The CDR3 DNA is TGTGCCTGGAGTGAGCTGAACTCTGGGGCCAACGTCCTGACTTTC. It specifies CAWSELNSGANVLTF.

The chain recombines TRBV28 with TRBJ2-2; D not resolved. The germline V gene has CDR1 MDHEN and CDR2 SYDVKM. The V and J ends lost 2 bases and 6 bases respectively, with 10 bases between them. The CDR3 length is 14 residues. CDR3 amino acids: CASSLITPAGELFF. As DNA, the CDR3 is TGTGCCAGCAGTTTAATTACTCCTGCCGGGGAGCTGTTTTTT.

This rearrangement joins TRBV21-1 to TRBJ2-7. TRBV21-1 is labeled a pseudogene. This CDR3 has 14 amino acids. This CDR3 reads CASSKAVLDYEQYF. CDR3 in DNA: TGTGCCAGCAGCAAAGCCGTCCTCGACTACGAGCAGTACTTC.

This clone was detected only once. This chain uses TRBV24-1 with TRBJ2-1; no firm D call. The V and J ends lost 7 bases and 0 bases respectively, with 12 bases between them. Germline lookup yields CDR1 KGHDR and CDR2 SFDVKD. The CDR3 is made up of 15 amino acids. CDR3 residues: CATSPMRSSYNEQFF. In nucleotides, the CDR3 is TGTGCCACCAGCCCCATGCGTAGCTCCTACAATGAGCAGTTCTTC.

The chain carries TRBV6-5 and TRBJ2-1; tentative D call: TRBD2 (7 bases). The V gene lost 4 bases and the J gene lost 2 bases, with 15 bases spanning the gap. The V gene's germline CDR1 is MNHEY and CDR2 SVGAGI. This CDR3 comprises 16 residues. CDR3 bases: TGTGCCAGCAGTTCGGTCGGGGGGACACCCTACAATGAGCAGTTCTTC. Protein sequence: CASSSVGGTPYNEQFF.

The J gene is TRBJ2-3, the V gene TRBV7-9, with a possible D match to TRBD2 (5 bases). The length of the CDR3 is 17 residues. Germline CDR1 is SEHNR and CDR2 is FQNEAQ (reference sequence). Trimming shortened V by 5 bases and J by 4 bases, and 22 bases separated the two germline ends. The CDR3 region has the DNA TGTGCCAGCAGCCCGACCCGGGCGCGGGTTATATCAGATACGCAGTATTTT. Protein product: CASSPTRARVISDTQYF. Based on the CDR3 plus reference TRBV7-9 and TRBJ2-3, the full variable domain is DTGVSQNPRHKITKRGQNVTFRCDPISEHNRLYWYRQTLGQGPEFLTYFQNEAQLEKSRLLSDRFSAERPKGSFSTLEIQRTEQGDSAMYLCASSPTRARVISDTQYFGPGTRLTVL.